Below are 28 T cell receptor beta chains sequenced from a single sample in a study of OX40 agonist ivuxolimab in advanced cancers. Here immunoSEQ multiplex PCR was the method, and the copy in TCRdb shows in-frame clones only, minus some. This table holds under 200,000 clones, 90% to 95% found once. The source material was CD4+ or CD8+ T cells sorted from blood, sampled in a trial of the OX40 agonist ivuxolimab. The receptor source for this set is an adult with an advanced solid tumor such as melanoma, head and neck, liver or kidney cancer.

CDR3 nucleotides: TGTGCCAGCAGCGTAGGAATAGTTTGGGGAGGATCACCCCTCCACTTT. It is translated as CASSVGIVWGGSPLHF. The chain employs TRBV9 and TRBJ1-6, with D uncertain. Trimming pared 0 bases from V and 10 bases from J, leaving 17 bases between. This CDR3 is built from 16 residues. Germline CDR1 reads SGDLS; CDR2 reads YYNGEE. Filled out from reference TRBV9 and TRBJ1-6, the complete variable domain reads DSGVTQTPKHLITATGQRVTLRCSPRSGDLSVYWYQQSLDQGLQFLIQYYNGEERAKGNILERFSAQQFPDLHSELNLSSLELGDSALYFCASSVGIVWGGSPLHFGNGTRLTVT.

This clone was detected a few times. J is TRBJ1-3 and V is TRBV4-3; D gene ambiguous. Trimming removed 1 base at V and 4 bases at J, with 8 bases between. Looked up from germline, CDR1 is LGHNA and CDR2 is YSLEER. The CDR3 runs 14 residues. This CDR3 is CASSQGAPGNTIYF. The DNA for the CDR3 is TGCGCCAGCAGCCAAGGGGCGCCGGGAAACACCATATATTTT.

The V and J genes are TRBV30 and TRBJ1-4, with D possibly being TRBD1 (5 bases). The CDR3 spans 13 residues. Trimming removed 7 bases from V and 3 bases from J, with 12 bases in between. The germline gives CDR1 GTSNPN, CDR2 SVGIG (reference sequence). The CDR3 reads CAFRQYPNEKLFF. The CDR3 DNA reads TGTGCCTTTAGACAGTACCCTAATGAAAAACTGTTTTTT. The variable domain in full, completed from reference TRBV30 and TRBJ1-4, reads SQTIHQWPATLVQPVGSPLSLECTVEGTSNPNLYWYRQAAGRGLQLLFYSVGIGQISSEVPQNLSASRPQDRQFILSSKKLLLSDSGFYLCAFRQYPNEKLFFGSGTQLSVL.

The CDR3 DNA reads as TGTGCCAGCAGCTTAGGAGGGACTAACTATGGCTACACCTTC. Translated, it gives CASSLGGTNYGYTF. V usage is TRBV11-2 and J usage is TRBJ1-2; no reliable D call. Germline-derived CDR1 and CDR2 are SGHAT and FQNNGV. CDR3 size: 14 residues. V shed 1 base and J shed 0 bases, with 6 bases lying between them.

The count of this clone is one. This rearrangement joins TRBV5-1 to TRBJ2-7; TRBD2 agrees at 7 bases. CDR1 is SGHRS, CDR2 YFSETQ, per germline. V was pared by 2 bases and J by 1 base, with 6 bases of the junction left unmatched. The CDR3 is made up of 15 amino acids. The CDR3 nucleotides read TGCGCCAGCAGCTTTTTTGCGGGAGAGTCCTACGAGCAGTACTTC. It encodes CASSFFAGESYEQYF. Looking up the rest from reference TRBV5-1 and TRBJ2-7 gives the full variable domain: KAGVTQTPRYLIKTRGQQVTLSCSPISGHRSVSWYQQTPGQGLQFLFEYFSETQRNKGNFPGRFSGRQFSNSRSEMNVSTLELGDSALYLCASSFFAGESYEQYFGPGTRLTVT.

As concerns this clone: The limits of the CDR3 on the DNA are not certain, so only TCRdb's listed CDR3 is given. V usage is TRBV4-3 and J usage is TRBJ1-2; the D segment call TRBD1 is taken from the table without a DNA check. The CDR3 extends over 12 residues, inclusive of both ends. Germline lookup yields CDR1 LGHNA and CDR2 YSLEER. The CDR3 loop reads CASSQDVGTGSF.

V usage is TRBV19 and J usage is TRBJ1-5; D remains unclear. Germline loops: CDR1 LNHDA, CDR2 SQIVND (reference sequence). Trimming stripped 3 bases from V and 9 bases from J, with 15 bases between. This CDR3 comprises 14 residues. This CDR3 reads CASSIFTDARPQHF. CDR3 nucleotide sequence: TGTGCCAGTAGTATTTTCACCGATGCCCGGCCCCAGCATTTT.

The chain is built from TRBV7-2 and TRBJ1-5; no firm D call. Germline V gene lookup returns CDR1 SGHTA and CDR2 FQGNSA. This CDR3 spans 13 amino acids. Trimming shortened V by 4 bases and J by 4 bases, and 8 bases separated the two germline ends. This CDR3 is CASSSQENQPQHF. The DNA for the CDR3 is TGTGCCAGCAGCTCCCAGGAGAATCAGCCCCAGCATTTT.

The chain couples TRBV18 to TRBJ1-2, with TRBD1 matching 10 bases. This CDR3 spans 14 amino acids. Looked up from germline, CDR1 is KGHSH and CDR2 is LQKENI. J gave up 8 bases and V 0 bases, and 3 bases lay outside the gene matches. CDR3 in DNA: TGTGCCAGCTCACCACCCGGACAGGGGGGAGGCTACACCTTC. Its translation: CASSPPGQGGGYTF. Based on the CDR3 plus reference TRBV18 and TRBJ1-2, the full variable domain is NAGVMQNPRHLVRRRGQEARLRCSPMKGHSHVYWYRQLPEEGLKFMVYLQKENIIDESGMPKERFSAEFPKEGPSILRIQQVVRGDSAAYFCASSPPGQGGGYTFGSGTRLTVV.

The rearrangement uses TRBV9 and TRBJ2-7; 12 nucleotides match TRBD2. The CDR3 extends over 16 amino acids. V trimming: 5 bases; J trimming: 2 bases; junction bases outside the gene matches: 8. The germline CDR1 and CDR2 sequences are SGDLS and YYNGEE. CDR3 region: CASSRGLAGSTYEQYF. The CDR3 nucleotides are TGTGCCAGCAGTCGGGGACTAGCGGGCTCAACCTACGAGCAGTACTTC. Filled out from reference TRBV9 and TRBJ2-7, the complete variable domain reads DSGVTQTPKHLITATGQRVTLRCSPRSGDLSVYWYQQSLDQGLQFLIQYYNGEERAKGNILERFSAQQFPDLHSELNLSSLELGDSALYFCASSRGLAGSTYEQYFGPGTRLTVT.

The chain joins TRBV7-9 to TRBJ1-4, with D hard to call. The CDR3 extends over 14 amino acids. Trimming left V 5 bases short and J 3 bases short, with 10 bases between. Germline V CDR1 and CDR2: SEHNR, FQNEAQ (reference sequence). The CDR3 region is CASSDRGPNEKLFF. CDR3 coding DNA: TGTGCCAGCAGCGACCGGGGTCCTAATGAAAAACTGTTTTTT.

The V and J genes are TRBV19 and TRBJ1-6, with a possible D match to TRBD1 (5 bases). CDR1 is LNHDA, CDR2 SQIVND, per germline (reference sequence). This CDR3 comprises 15 residues. The V gene lost 5 bases and the J gene lost 4 bases, with 12 bases spanning the gap. The CDR3 nucleotides read TGTGCCAGTAGTCCCCGGGACGTTTATAATTCACCCCTCCACTTT. Translation: CASSPRDVYNSPLHF.

The rearrangement uses TRBV30 and TRBJ1-1; 9 nucleotides agree with TRBD1. V lost 2 bases to trimming and J lost 4 bases; unmatched junction nucleotides: 2. This CDR3 comprises 13 residues. Per germline, CDR1 GTSNPN and CDR2 SVGIG (reference sequence). For the CDR3, the DNA is TGTGCCTGGAGTCCGGACAGGGGCACTGAAGCTTTCTTT. This codes for CAWSPDRGTEAFF. The full variable domain, completed using reference TRBV30 and TRBJ1-1, is SQTIHQWPATLVQPVGSPLSLECTVEGTSNPNLYWYRQAAGRGLQLLFYSVGIGQISSEVPQNLSASRPQDRQFILSSKKLLLSDSGFYLCAWSPDRGTEAFFGQGTRLTVV.

V usage is TRBV5-1 and J usage is TRBJ2-5; TRBD2 matches 9 bases. V lost 0 bases and J lost 1; bases outside the gene matches: 7. Germline V gives CDR1 SGHRS, CDR2 YFSETQ. The CDR3 spans 17 residues. CDR3 residues: CASSLVAGALIQETQYF. CDR3 nucleotide sequence: TGCGCCAGCAGCTTGGTAGCGGGGGCCCTGATCCAAGAGACCCAGTACTTC.

The genes are TRBV15 and TRBJ1-2; D unclear. V was clipped by 0 bases and J by 2 bases, with 16 bases between them. The CDR3 length is 17 residues. CDR1 is LNHNV and CDR2 is YYDKDF in the germline V gene (reference sequence). The CDR3 DNA follows: TGTGCCACCAGCAGAGATGGTTGGAGCGGGGTCAACTATGGCTACACCTTC. Amino acid sequence: CATSRDGWSGVNYGYTF.

The chain recombines TRBV9 with TRBJ2-7; D remains unclear. The CDR3 loop spans 12 amino acids. The germline CDR1 and CDR2 sequences are SGDLS and YYNGEE. V shed 4 bases and J shed 7 bases, with 12 bases lying between them. CDR3 sequence reads: CASSSGRGEQYF. CDR3 DNA sequence: TGTGCCAGCAGCTCGGGTAGAGGTGAGCAGTACTTC.

V and J are TRBV7-7 and TRBJ2-7; maybe TRBD1 (5 bases). CDR3 length: 14 residues. Germline CDR1 SSHAT, CDR2 FNYEAQ (reference sequence). The V end was cut by 1 base, the J end by 6 bases, with 13 bases between. The CDR3 DNA reads TGTGCCAGCAGCTTAGGGCCAGGGTCTAGCGAGCAGTACTTC. Its translation: CASSLGPGSSEQYF.

The V and J genes are TRBV7-2 and TRBJ2-5; D may be TRBD2 (6 bases). The V gene lost 8 bases and the J gene lost 2 bases, with 15 bases spanning the gap. The CDR3 runs 14 residues. Germline V lookup: CDR1 SGHTA, CDR2 FQGNSA. Here the CDR3 reads CASAREAAQETQYF. CDR3 DNA: TGTGCCAGCGCTAGGGAGGCGGCACAAGAGACCCAGTACTTC.

The chain recombines TRBV11-2 with TRBJ2-3; D tentatively reads TRBD1 or TRBD2 (5 bases each). The CDR3 runs to 13 residues. The ends were cut back, 4 bases at V and 6 bases at J, with 11 bases in the middle. Per germline, CDR1 SGHAT and CDR2 FQNNGV. The CDR3 DNA sequence: TGTGCCAGCAGCTCGGGGCCGAAGGATACGCAGTATTTT. The encoded protein is CASSSGPKDTQYF.

J is TRBJ2-7 and V is TRBV5-1; 7 bases line up with TRBD1. CDR3 length: 13 amino acids. With 1 base clipped from V and 3 bases from J, the junction kept 1 base outside the gene matches. Germline V gene data show CDR1 as SGHRS and CDR2 as YFSETQ. In DNA form, the CDR3 reads TGCGCCAGCAGCTTGTCAGGGGGCTACGAGCAGTACTTC. The encoded protein is CASSLSGGYEQYF. Looking up the rest from reference TRBV5-1 and TRBJ2-7 gives the full variable domain: KAGVTQTPRYLIKTRGQQVTLSCSPISGHRSVSWYQQTPGQGLQFLFEYFSETQRNKGNFPGRFSGRQFSNSRSEMNVSTLELGDSALYLCASSLSGGYEQYFGPGTRLTVT.

CDR3 in DNA: TGTGCCAGCACTGCTAACTATGGCTACACCTTC. Residues: CASTANYGYTF. The chain uses TRBV6-1 and TRBJ1-2; D uncertain. Trimming pared 7 bases from V and 0 bases from J, leaving 3 bases between. Germline-derived CDR1 and CDR2 are MNHNS and SASEGT. The CDR3 sequence is 11 residues long.

The sample holds a few counts of this clone. The rearrangement uses TRBV29-1 and TRBJ1-5; a weak D match, TRBD1 (5 bases). Germline CDR1 reads SQVTM; CDR2 reads ANQGSEA. The CDR3 is 11 amino acids. Trimming took 3 bases from V and 9 from J, leaving 9 bases between them. Here the CDR3 reads CSVENGGPQHF. The CDR3 DNA follows: TGCAGCGTTGAGAACGGGGGGCCCCAGCATTTT.

The V gene is TRBV5-1, the J gene TRBJ2-2; TRBD1 aligns across 9 bases. Germline assignment: CDR1 SGHRS and CDR2 YFSETQ. The CDR3 runs to 16 residues. Trimming took 4 bases from V and 3 from J; bases not matched to a gene: 7. The CDR3: CASSPGQGRYTGELFF. The CDR3 nucleotides are TGCGCCAGCAGCCCGGGACAGGGACGATACACCGGGGAGCTGTTTTTT.

This rearrangement joins TRBV25-1 to TRBJ2-7; 9 bases are shared with TRBD1. V gave up 3 bases and J gave up 3 bases; unmatched junction bases: 9. Germline values: CDR1 MGHDK, CDR2 SYGVNS. The CDR3 length is 16 residues. CDR3 sequence (DNA): TGTGCCAGCAGTGACCGAGTCCGACAGGGGGTCTACGAGCAGTACTTC. This codes for CASSDRVRQGVYEQYF.

The rearrangement joins TRBV9 to TRBJ2-3, with 7 nucleotides matching TRBD2. J lost 5 bases, V lost 3 bases, and 12 bases had no gene match. The CDR3 is 16 amino acids. CDR1 and CDR2 from the germline V gene are SGDLS and YYNGEE. CDR3: CASSAVGGRAGDTQYF. Here the CDR3 DNA reads TGTGCCAGCAGCGCAGTAGGAGGGAGGGCGGGAGATACGCAGTATTTT.

This clone was seen just once. The chain is built from TRBV11-1 and TRBJ1-2, with D uncertain. Germline CDR1 and CDR2: SGHAT and FQDESV (reference sequence). This CDR3 comprises 15 residues. The ends were cut back, 4 bases at V and 0 bases at J, with 12 bases in the middle. The CDR3 loop reads CASSSARVSNYGYTF. As DNA, the CDR3 is TGTGCCAGCAGCTCTGCCCGGGTCTCTAACTATGGCTACACCTTC.

This rearrangement joins TRBV11-3 to TRBJ2-1, with D unresolved. The germline gives CDR1 SGHNT, CDR2 YENEEA. V was trimmed by 1 base and J by 7 bases, leaving 8 bases between them. The CDR3 loop spans 13 amino acids. CDR3 sequence (DNA): TGTGCCAGCAGCTTAGGGTACCCTAATGAGCAGTTCTTC. Protein product: CASSLGYPNEQFF.

The rearrangement joins TRBV4-1 to TRBJ1-1, with TRBD1 as a possible D gene (5 bases). The length of the CDR3 is 12 residues. The ends were cut back, 3 bases at V and 3 bases at J, with 5 bases in the middle. Germline V lookup: CDR1 MGHRA, CDR2 YSYEKL. CDR3 DNA: TGCGCCAGCAGCCAGGGGGACACTGAAGCTTTCTTT. This translates into CASSQGDTEAFF.